This TCR beta chain originates from a study of blood T cells in healthy people across ages. Study-wide findings and caveats: Estimated diversity that came from one million T cells was considered an underestimate. With age, beta diversity per million T cells declined roughly linearly, significantly by 30 to 50.

Per individual sample, total RNA of at least 6 micrograms was extracted. It was with a sample-barcoded 5' primer and a J-beta primer mix that a second PCR of roughly 7 to 12 cycles was run. TCRdb itself ran the 5' RACE reads through MiXCR, one entry per CDR3 protein. The profile shows 600,000 to 900,000 distinct CDR3 sequences, 20% to 30% of them singletons. This clonotype occurred many times. Its specificity is unknown. Germline CDR1 is SSHAT and CDR2 is FNYEAQ (reference sequence). CDR3 size: 14 residues. V lost 2 bases and J lost 8; bases outside the gene matches: 2. These records were also assigned to another study, of T cells of mothers and their children.

The receptor was isolated from a boy between 10 and 17 years old in good health. Sequencing was done on a sample of blood. V gene TRBV7-7 combines with J gene TRBJ2-1; 11 bases are a match to TRBD2. This CDR3 is CASSLRTSGYEQFF. Written as DNA, the CDR3 is TGTGCCAGCAGCTTAAGGACTAGCGGGTATGAGCAGTTCTTC.